This TCR beta chain was retrieved from a study of blood T cell repertoires in COVID-19. Across the study: Sources were T cells, B-cell-depleted T cells, or PBMCs; the material itself was cDNA or gDNA.

Libraries were prepared by immunoSEQ multiplex PCR; TCRdb keeps only in-frame clonotypes and omits some of them. The repertoire holds about 200,000 clones, with about 90% as singletons. J was trimmed by 10 bases and V by 4 bases; bases with no gene match: 7. The CDR3 is made up of 13 amino acids. CDR1 and CDR2 from the germline V gene are SGHKS and YYEKEE (reference sequence). The chain has TRBV5-5 and TRBJ1-4; 7 bases line up with TRBD1. The TCR sequence derives from a man aged 55-75 years with active or convalescent COVID-19. The sample was peripheral blood. CDR3 loop: CASSRGQTGKLFF. The CDR3 nucleotides read TGTGCCAGCAGCCGGGGACAGACGGGAAAACTGTTTTTT.